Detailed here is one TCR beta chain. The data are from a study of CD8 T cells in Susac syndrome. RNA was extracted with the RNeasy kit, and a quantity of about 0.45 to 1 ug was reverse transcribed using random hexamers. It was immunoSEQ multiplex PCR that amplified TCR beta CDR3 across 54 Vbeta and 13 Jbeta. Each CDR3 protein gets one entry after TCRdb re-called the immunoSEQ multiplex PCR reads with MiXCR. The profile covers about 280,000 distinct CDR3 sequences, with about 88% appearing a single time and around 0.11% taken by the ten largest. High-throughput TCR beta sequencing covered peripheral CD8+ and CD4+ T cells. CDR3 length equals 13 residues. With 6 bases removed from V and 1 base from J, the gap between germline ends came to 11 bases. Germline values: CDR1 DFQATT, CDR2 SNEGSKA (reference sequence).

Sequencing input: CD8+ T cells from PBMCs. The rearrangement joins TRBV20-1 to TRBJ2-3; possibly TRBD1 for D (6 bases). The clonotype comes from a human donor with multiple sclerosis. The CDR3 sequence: CSARAGGTDTQYF. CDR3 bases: TGCAGTGCCCGGGCAGGGGGCACAGATACGCAGTATTTT.